The T cell receptor (beta chain) under discussion was sequenced for a study of graft-versus-host responses after intestinal transplantation. Across the whole study: Recipients were all induced with anti-thymocyte globulin, then given tacrolimus and steroids for 3 to 4 years.

About this clone: The target antigen is unknown.

Sequencing was performed with immunoSEQ multiplex PCR; in TCRdb, only in-frame clones are kept and a portion is missing. The table lists around 20,000 clones, around 92% of them singletons, with approximately 42% in the top ten. Study-level points and caveats: GvH clones occurred in recipient marrow; some first appeared in ileum or blood.

The material sequenced was PBMCs, taken about 250 days after intestinal transplant. The receptor comes from a human patient who received an intestinal transplant, so some T cells may come from the graft donor.

Here the CDR3 reads CSVEGLAGVYEQYF. The CDR3 nucleotides are TGCAGCGTTGAGGGGCTAGCGGGAGTCTACGAGCAGTACTTC. The chain carries TRBV29-1 and TRBJ2-7; 10 bases are shared with TRBD2. Trimming cost V 3 bases and J 3 bases; bases outside gene matches: 5. Per germline, CDR1 SQVTM and CDR2 ANQGSEA. The CDR3 extends over 14 amino acids.